The 17 T cell receptor beta chains below come from one sample, sequenced in a study of blood T cell repertoires in COVID-19. Only in-frame clones appear in the TCRdb table, and some are missing; sequencing was by immunoSEQ multiplex PCR. The table shows over 75,000 clones, with roughly 90% occurring only once. What was sequenced was peripheral blood. These receptors were collected from a woman aged 80 or older with acute or convalescent COVID-19.

The chain joins TRBV5-1 to TRBJ2-1, with TRBD1 matching over 7 bases. This CDR3 spans 13 amino acids. V shed 0 bases, J shed 10 bases, and the junction held 4 bases outside the gene matches. CDR1 and CDR2 from the germline V gene are SGHRS and YFSETQ. The CDR3 DNA reads as TGCGCCAGCAGCTTGGACCCGACAGGGGAGCAGTTCTTC. It is translated as CASSLDPTGEQFF.

This rearrangement joins TRBV12-3 or TRBV12-4 to TRBJ1-2; D ambiguous. The CDR3 is 13 amino acids. V was pared by 5 bases and J by 2 bases, with 9 bases between. The CDR3 sequence is CASSPQVNYGYTF. DNA of the CDR3: TGTGCCAGCAGTCCCCAGGTGAACTATGGCTACACCTTC.

The chain employs TRBV30 and TRBJ1-5; TRBD1 matches 9 bases. The CDR3 loop spans 14 amino acids. V was clipped by 2 bases and J by 8 bases; unmatched bases: 7. Germline V gives CDR1 GTSNPN, CDR2 SVGIG (reference sequence). CDR3 DNA sequence: TGTGCCTGGAGTCCGGGACAGGGTAGTGAGCCCCAGCATTTT. Encoded protein: CAWSPGQGSEPQHF.

The chain combines TRBV7-9 with TRBJ2-5; possibly TRBD2 for D (6 bases). The ends were cut back, 6 bases at V and 4 bases at J, with 15 bases in the middle. Germline V CDR1 and CDR2: SEHNR, FQNEAQ (reference sequence). This CDR3 comprises 14 residues. CDR3 in DNA: TGTGCCAGCAGGTTCGGGAGAAGCCCAGAGACCCAGTACTTC. Translating gives CASRFGRSPETQYF.

The chain has TRBV5-6 and TRBJ1-6; 9 bases fit TRBD1. Germline V gives CDR1 SGHDT, CDR2 YYEEEE. The CDR3 has 17 residues. V was pared by 0 bases and J by 10 bases, with 11 bases of the junction left unmatched. CDR3 amino acids: CASSLGLPGTGLSPLHF. CDR3 nucleotides: TGTGCCAGCAGCTTGGGGTTACCCGGGACAGGGCTCTCACCCCTCCACTTT.

The chain links TRBV7-2 to TRBJ1-1; TRBD1 matches at 7 bases. The germline V gene encodes CDR1 SGHTA and CDR2 FQGNSA. This CDR3 has 15 residues. V was clipped by 0 bases and J by 1 base; unmatched bases: 2. The CDR3 protein is CASSLAGQTNTEAFF. CDR3 DNA sequence: TGTGCCAGCAGCTTAGCGGGACAGACGAACACTGAAGCTTTCTTT.

The chain has TRBV2 and TRBJ1-1; 9 bases agree with TRBD1. This CDR3 has 14 residues. The junction had 6 bases not matched to a gene; V was cut back by 4 bases and J by 6 bases. Germline V gives CDR1 SNHLY, CDR2 FYNNEI. CDR3 in amino acids: CASSVIRTGAEAFF. The CDR3 nucleotides read TGTGCCAGCAGTGTAATTAGGACAGGGGCTGAAGCTTTCTTT.

Only one count was recorded for this clone. The chain employs TRBV12-3 or TRBV12-4 and TRBJ1-2, with D unclear. Between the trimmed V and J ends, which lost 7 bases and 4 bases, there was a span of 7 bases. CDR3 length equals 11 residues. The CDR3 DNA follows: TGTGCCAGCAAAAGCTCCTATGGCTACACCTTC. This encodes CASKSSYGYTF.

The V gene is TRBV7-2, the J gene TRBJ2-1; TRBD2 matches at 7 bases. The CDR3 runs to 16 residues. The germline CDR1 and CDR2 sequences are SGHTA and FQGNSA. Trimming at V came to 1 base and at J to 7 bases, leaving 10 bases not matched to a gene. The CDR3 bases are TGTGCCAGCAGCTTAGACTCTGATCTAGCGGTGAATGAGCAGTTCTTC. It translates to CASSLDSDLAVNEQFF.

V is TRBV2 and J is TRBJ1-5; D gene ambiguous. V shed 2 bases and J shed 0 bases, with 5 bases lying between them. The germline gives CDR1 SNHLY, CDR2 FYNNEI. This CDR3 comprises 14 residues. CDR3 sequence reads: CASSETSSNQPQHF. As DNA, the CDR3 is TGTGCCAGCAGTGAAACAAGTAGCAATCAGCCCCAGCATTTT.

V is TRBV29-1 and J is TRBJ2-1; 11 bases map to TRBD2. The length of the CDR3 is 15 residues. CDR1 is SQVTM, CDR2 ANQGSEA, per germline. V shed 4 bases and J 4 bases; nucleotides not matched to a gene: 6. The CDR3 spells CSVGQTSGEYNEQFF. The CDR3 DNA reads TGCAGCGTTGGCCAGACTAGCGGGGAATACAATGAGCAGTTCTTC.

The chain couples TRBV7-2 to TRBJ1-1; D ambiguous. V shed 2 bases and J shed 0 bases, with 4 bases lying between them. This CDR3 has 13 residues. From germline, CDR1 is SGHTA and CDR2 FQGNSA. In DNA form, the CDR3 reads TGTGCCAGCAGCTTATCTATGAACACTGAAGCTTTCTTT. This codes for CASSLSMNTEAFF.

This chain links TRBV4-3 with TRBJ2-1; 8 nucleotides match TRBD1. The CDR3 covers 15 residues. In germline, CDR1 is LGHNA, CDR2 YSLEER. Trimming cost V 2 bases and J 6 bases; bases outside gene matches: 6. For the CDR3, the DNA is TGCGCCAGCAGCCAAACCGGGACAGGTCTCAATGAGCAGTTCTTC. Protein sequence: CASSQTGTGLNEQFF.

This chain links TRBV7-2 with TRBJ2-3, with TRBD2 identical over 9 bases. Trimming at V came to 4 bases and at J to 6 bases, leaving 5 bases not matched to a gene. Germline V gene data show CDR1 as SGHTA and CDR2 as FQGNSA. The CDR3 loop spans 14 amino acids. In nucleotides, the CDR3 is TGTGCCAGCAGCTACCGGACTAGCGAGGATACGCAGTATTTT. This sequence encodes CASSYRTSEDTQYF.

V usage is TRBV7-8 and J usage is TRBJ1-1, with 8 bases lining up with TRBD1. This CDR3 is built from 17 residues. V was pared by 5 bases and J by 5 bases, with 16 bases of the junction left unmatched. Germline CDR1 SGHVS, CDR2 FQNEAQ. Here the CDR3 reads CASSPLGTGLVGTEAFF. The CDR3 DNA is TGTGCCAGCAGCCCTTTAGGGACAGGCTTGGTTGGGACTGAAGCTTTCTTT.

V gene TRBV18 combines with J gene TRBJ2-3; TRBD1 agrees at 12 bases. Per germline, CDR1 KGHSH and CDR2 LQKENI. This CDR3 contains 18 residues. Trimming removed 0 bases from V and 5 bases from J; junction bases left unmatched: 9. As DNA, the CDR3 is TGTGCCAGCTCACCACCGACAGAGGGGACAGGGGGCAAAGATACGCAGTATTTT. As protein: CASSPPTEGTGGKDTQYF.

This clone is a singleton in its sample. V usage is TRBV19 and J usage is TRBJ1-6; TRBD1 matches at 7 bases. The CDR3 sequence is 16 residues long. Trimming at V came to 3 bases and at J to 7 bases, leaving 9 bases not matched to a gene. Looked up from germline, CDR1 is LNHDA and CDR2 is SQIVND (reference sequence). The CDR3 nucleotides read TGTGCCAGTAGTATTCTCGGACAGGATAGGAATTCACCCCTCCACTTT. Translating it yields CASSILGQDRNSPLHF.